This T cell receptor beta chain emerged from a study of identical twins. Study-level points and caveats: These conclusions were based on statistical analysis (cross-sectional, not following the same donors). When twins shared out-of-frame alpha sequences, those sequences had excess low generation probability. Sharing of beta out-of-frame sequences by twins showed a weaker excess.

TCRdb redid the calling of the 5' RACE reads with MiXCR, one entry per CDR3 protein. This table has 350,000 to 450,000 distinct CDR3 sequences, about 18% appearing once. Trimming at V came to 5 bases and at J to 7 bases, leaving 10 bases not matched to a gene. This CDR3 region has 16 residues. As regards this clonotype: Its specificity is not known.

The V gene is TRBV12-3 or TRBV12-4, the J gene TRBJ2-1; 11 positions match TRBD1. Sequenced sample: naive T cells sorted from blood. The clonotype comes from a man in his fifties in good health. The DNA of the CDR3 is TGTGCCAGCAGTCCCGGGGACAGGGGGGCCTTGAATGAGCAGTTCTTC. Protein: CASSPGDRGALNEQFF.